Described below is a single T cell receptor (beta chain) sequence and its context. There is no known antigen for this receptor. Qualities for individual bases were not recorded, and no much larger clone is one base off. These data originate in a study of type 1 regulatory T cells (dated by TCRdb to the early 2020s). Study-wide context: The study characterized an in vitro protocol that generated a Tr1-enriched, alloantigen-specific CD4 T cell product named T-allo10. Patients with hematological malignancies who were receiving allogeneic hematopoietic stem cell transplantation were the group in which T-allo10 was being clinically evaluated.

TCRdb records Illumina MiSeq as the sequencer. The public reads were reanalyzed by TCRdb: fastp trimming at Q25, MiXCR alignment, in-frame beta chains only. Each CDR3 protein appears once, grouped with its most common genes and DNA. Counted in this sample were about 62,000 distinct CDR3 sequences; approximately 60% of them appeared once. The ten largest make up less than 2% of the sample. The germline V gene (reference sequence) sets CDR1 to MNHEY and CDR2 to SMNVEV. The CDR3, from cysteine to phenylalanine, totals 16 residues. Only CDR3 DNA remains: 48 bases, in frame from the first base. Clipping removes 1 base from V and 9 bases from J, with 10 as the unmatched junction base count. Points the paper makes about the study in general: Tr1 cells showed a more restricted TCR repertoire than non-Tr1 cells, which the study interpreted as alloantigen-induced clonal expansion.

The sequenced material came from cultured non-Tr1 T cells, either the whole culture or a sorted T cell fraction (not recorded which). Sample cell subset or site, as interpreted from the label and publication: non-Tr1 population from the T-allo10 product. The clonotype originates from a human donor in good health. Recombination linked TRBV27 to TRBJ2-1, and 9 junctional nucleotides match TRBD2. The CDR3 in this case is CASSLWVAGEVGEQFF. In nucleotides, the sequence is TGTGCCAGCAGTTTATGGGTAGCGGGAGAGGTCGGTGAGCAGTTCTTC.